The next 28 T cell receptor beta chains were all read from a single sample in a study of shared clonotypes between healthy human individuals. Naive CD8 populations comprised CD45RO-negative cells positively selected for CCR7, excluding terminally differentiated effector memory CD45RA+ cells. This table comes from immunoSEQ multiplex PCR, and its TCRdb copy is limited to in-frame clones, with some not included. The repertoire consists of roughly 2.1 million clones, with roughly 91% occurring once and the leading ten covering around 1.7%. The sequencing sample was made of naive CD8+ T cells from PBMCs. All receptors derive from a man between 18 and 35 years old in good health. Some clones in this sample may be carry-over from other donors' samples.

There are a few counts of this clone. The chain has TRBV4-2 and TRBJ1-1; no clear D. Between the trimmed V and J ends, which lost 0 bases and 4 bases, there was a span of 3 bases. Germline CDR1 and CDR2: LGHNA and YNFKEQ. The CDR3 contains 12 residues. The CDR3 here is CASSQEPTEAFF. CDR3 DNA: TGTGCCAGCAGCCAAGAGCCCACTGAAGCTTTCTTT.

The gene calls are TRBV18 and TRBJ2-1, with D unclear. The CDR3 has 15 residues. Trimming shortened V by 6 bases and J by 0 bases, and 12 bases separated the two germline ends. Germline CDR1 and CDR2: KGHSH and LQKENI. The CDR3 reads CASSLDLSSYNEQFF. DNA for the CDR3: TGTGCCAGCTCTCTCGACTTGAGCTCCTACAATGAGCAGTTCTTC. Drawing the rest from reference TRBV18 and TRBJ2-1, the complete variable domain is NAGVMQNPRHLVRRRGQEARLRCSPMKGHSHVYWYRQLPEEGLKFMVYLQKENIIDESGMPKERFSAEFPKEGPSILRIQQVVRGDSAAYFCASSLDLSSYNEQFFGPGTRLTVL.

Regarding this clone: An end of the junction does not agree with germline; a read error may underlie this. The chain couples TRBV29-1 to TRBJ2-1; maybe TRBD2 (5 bases). The CDR3 consists of 9 residues. CDR1 and CDR2 from the germline V gene are SQVTM and ANQGSEA. The DNA of the CDR3 is TGTAGCGTATCCGATGAGCAGTTCTTC. Translation: CSVSDEQFF.

V usage is TRBV11-2 and J usage is TRBJ2-1; TRBD1 or TRBD2 may be the D gene (6 bases each). CDR3 size: 15 residues. V was shortened by 10 bases and J by 1 base, with 17 bases between the two germline ends. Germline V gene sequence: CDR1 SGHAT, CDR2 FQNNGV. The CDR3 DNA follows: TGTGCCACCCCCGGCCGGGGGCAATCCTACAATGAGCAGTTCTTC. Translation gives CATPGRGQSYNEQFF.

This clone was detected a few times. Other DNA sequences within the sample encode an identical CDR3. The chain uses TRBV9 and TRBJ2-7; no definite D call. In germline, CDR1 is SGDLS, CDR2 YYNGEE. This CDR3 spans 11 amino acids. Trimming cost V 0 bases and J 4 bases, with 2 bases left between them. The CDR3 DNA sequence: TGTGCCAGCAGCGTAGGATACGAGCAGTACTTC. Its translation is CASSVGYEQYF.

The chain has TRBV28 and TRBJ2-3, with 7 bases that match TRBD1. This CDR3 is 17 amino acids long. Unmatched junction bases numbered 18, after V lost 5 bases and J lost 7 bases. Looked up from germline, CDR1 is MDHEN and CDR2 is SYDVKM. CDR3 DNA sequence: TGTGCCAGCAGTCGGCGACAGGGTGTCGTCCAAATGAATACGCAGTATTTT. This encodes CASSRRQGVVQMNTQYF.

The chain couples TRBV4-2 to TRBJ2-2, with 14 nucleotides matching TRBD2. This CDR3 is built from 18 residues. Trimming cost V 1 base and J 6 bases; bases outside gene matches: 7. CDR1 is LGHNA and CDR2 is YNFKEQ in the germline V gene. CDR3 nucleotides: TGTGCCAGCAGCCAAGGACTAGCGGGAGGGCCTAAGTCCGGGGAGCTGTTTTTT. Protein sequence: CASSQGLAGGPKSGELFF.

This chain links TRBV27 with TRBJ1-4, with 10 nucleotides matching TRBD1. V gave up 2 bases and J gave up 7 bases; unmatched junction bases: 7. Germline loops: CDR1 MNHEY, CDR2 SMNVEV (reference sequence). The CDR3 extends over 16 amino acids. The CDR3 sequence: CASSLDRGLRGEKLFF. The CDR3, as DNA: TGTGCCAGCAGTTTAGACAGGGGGCTCCGAGGTGAAAAACTGTTTTTT.

This clone was detected once. The V call is TRBV5-1, the J call TRBJ1-3; D possibly corresponds to TRBD1 (5 bases). CDR1 and CDR2 from the germline V gene are SGHRS and YFSETQ. Trimming took off 4 bases at V and 0 bases at J, with 11 bases between the two ends. The CDR3 runs to 15 residues. The DNA of the CDR3 is TGCGCCAGCAGCCGCACGGACACCTCTGGAAACACCATATATTTT. As protein: CASSRTDTSGNTIYF.

The CDR3 region has the DNA TGTGCCAGCAGCGTACAACCGGGACTACACCAAGAGACCCAGTACTTC. Amino acid sequence: CASSVQPGLHQETQYF. The chain joins TRBV5-6 to TRBJ2-5, with 7 bases matching TRBD2. Trimming at V came to 4 bases and at J to 0 bases, leaving 9 bases not matched to a gene. Germline-derived CDR1 and CDR2 are SGHDT and YYEEEE. CDR3 length: 16 residues.

The gene calls are TRBV6-5 and TRBJ2-5; 10 bases map to TRBD2. Germline values: CDR1 MNHEY, CDR2 SVGAGI. Losses at the gene ends were 6 bases for V and 2 bases for J; bases not matched to a gene: 6. CDR3 length: 15 amino acids. CDR3 region: CASSRTSGPQETQYF. CDR3 nucleotides: TGTGCCAGCAGCAGGACTAGCGGTCCTCAAGAGACCCAGTACTTC.

The J gene is TRBJ2-5, the V gene TRBV5-6; no clear D gene. The CDR3 extends over 14 amino acids. Germline CDR1 and CDR2: SGHDT and YYEEEE. Deletions cut 5 bases from V and 1 base from J, with 12 bases between. CDR3 sequence reads: CASRPVQVQETQYF. The DNA of the CDR3 is TGTGCCAGCAGACCAGTCCAGGTCCAAGAGACCCAGTACTTC.

V gene TRBV10-3 combines with J gene TRBJ2-7; 7 bases are shared with TRBD2. Losses at the gene ends were 0 bases for V and 6 bases for J; bases not matched to a gene: 5. The CDR3 runs 14 residues. Germline loops: CDR1 ENHRY, CDR2 SYGVKD. The CDR3 nucleotides read TGTGCCATCAGTGAGTCGGCGGGGGATTCCGAGCAGTACTTC. Protein: CAISESAGDSEQYF.

Notes on this clone: Other DNA sequences of this sample code for an identical CDR3. V is TRBV27 and J is TRBJ2-2; D remains ambiguous. Germline lookup yields CDR1 MNHEY and CDR2 SMNVEV (reference sequence). V was shortened by 3 bases and J by 4 bases, with 3 bases between the two germline ends. This CDR3 has 12 amino acids. CDR3 bases: TGTGCCAGCAGTTTTCGCACCGGGGAGCTGTTTTTT. Protein product: CASSFRTGELFF.

The chain links TRBV28 to TRBJ2-7; 10 nucleotides align to TRBD2. Germline CDR1 MDHEN, CDR2 SYDVKM. The CDR3 contains 14 residues. The V segment lost 6 bases and the J segment 5 bases; nucleotides outside the gene matches: 7. CDR3 in DNA: TGTGCCAGCAGGCAAGCGGGAGGGCCGGACGAGCAGTACTTC. Amino acids: CASRQAGGPDEQYF.

The V and J genes are TRBV29-1 and TRBJ2-1; D remains unclear. Trimming left V 4 bases short and J 10 bases short, with 14 bases between. Germline V CDR1 and CDR2: SQVTM, ANQGSEA. CDR3 length equals 12 residues. In DNA, the CDR3 is TGCAGCGTTGTGCCCCCCGGCATGGAGCAGTTCTTC. It encodes CSVVPPGMEQFF.

On this clone itself: The same CDR3 also results from other DNA sequences found in this sample. The V and J genes are TRBV19 and TRBJ1-1; D remains ambiguous. Germline CDR1 reads LNHDA; CDR2 reads SQIVND (reference sequence). V gave up 3 bases and J gave up 0 bases, with 5 bases separating them. CDR3 length: 13 amino acids. CDR3 bases: TGTGCCAGTAGTATTTCTCTGAACACTGAAGCTTTCTTT. It specifies CASSISLNTEAFF.

This rearrangement joins TRBV28 to TRBJ2-1, with a tentative D call TRBD1 (5 bases). Germline V lookup: CDR1 MDHEN, CDR2 SYDVKM. This CDR3 spans 14 amino acids. V was cut by 3 bases and J by 8 bases, with 14 bases left in between. The CDR3 here is CASSFYGPGHEQFF. In nucleotides, the CDR3 is TGTGCCAGCAGTTTTTACGGACCAGGGCATGAGCAGTTCTTC.

The chain uses TRBV30 and TRBJ2-3, with 7 nucleotides matching TRBD1. CDR1 and CDR2 (germline): GTSNPN, SVGIG (reference sequence). V lost 5 bases and J lost 2; bases outside the gene matches: 10. The CDR3 is made up of 15 amino acids. In DNA, the CDR3 is TGTGCCTGGGCCCGGACAGGATTTTACACAGATACGCAGTATTTT. Residues: CAWARTGFYTDTQYF.

This chain uses TRBV7-9 with TRBJ1-1; TRBD1 matches at 8 bases. The germline CDR1 and CDR2 sequences are SEHNR and FQNEAQ (reference sequence). V lost 4 bases to trimming and J lost 10 bases; unmatched junction nucleotides: 8. The CDR3 spans 13 residues. CDR3 in amino acids: CASSSRGDRGAFF. The CDR3 nucleotides read TGTGCCAGCAGCTCCAGAGGTGACAGGGGAGCTTTCTTT.

V and J are TRBV4-3 and TRBJ1-1, with D possibly matching TRBD1 (6 bases). This CDR3 spans 14 amino acids. CDR1 is LGHNA and CDR2 is YSLEER in the germline V gene. V was cut by 4 bases and J by 6 bases, with 15 bases left in between. The DNA of the CDR3 is TGCGCCAGCAGCCGCATACAGGGACCCCCTGAAGCTTTCTTT. It yields the protein CASSRIQGPPEAFF.

The V call is TRBV18, the J call TRBJ1-1; 10 bases are shared with TRBD1. V was pared by 0 bases and J by 3 bases, with 7 bases of the junction left unmatched. CDR3 length: 17 amino acids. CDR1 and CDR2 (germline): KGHSH, LQKENI. The CDR3 DNA sequence: TGTGCCAGCTCACCACCTCCGGGACAGGGGATGGACACTGAAGCTTTCTTT. This codes for CASSPPPGQGMDTEAFF. The complete variable domain, with remaining parts taken from reference TRBV18 and TRBJ1-1, reads NAGVMQNPRHLVRRRGQEARLRCSPMKGHSHVYWYRQLPEEGLKFMVYLQKENIIDESGMPKERFSAEFPKEGPSILRIQQVVRGDSAAYFCASSPPPGQGMDTEAFFGQGTRLTVV.

This chain joins TRBV7-3 and TRBJ2-1; no clear D. The CDR3 has 16 residues. V shed 4 bases and J shed 7 bases, with 20 bases lying between them. CDR1 is SGHTA, CDR2 FQGTGA, per germline. CDR3 amino acids: CASSSPGLGDANEQFF. DNA for the CDR3: TGTGCCAGCAGCTCACCGGGCCTTGGTGACGCGAATGAGCAGTTCTTC.

The genes are TRBV28 and TRBJ1-5; no definite D call. The V gene's germline CDR1 is MDHEN and CDR2 SYDVKM. The CDR3 has 14 residues. Trimming pared 1 base from V and 6 bases from J, leaving 10 bases between. The CDR3 DNA is TGTGCCAGCAGTTTATTGGCAGGCGTTCAGCCCCAGCATTTT. Translation gives CASSLLAGVQPQHF.

The chain carries TRBV11-2 and TRBJ1-3, with D possibly matching TRBD1 (6 bases). Trimming removed 6 bases at V and 3 bases at J, with 12 bases between. This CDR3 comprises 14 residues. Germline loops: CDR1 SGHAT, CDR2 FQNNGV. CDR3 DNA: TGTGCCAGCAGAACAGGGAGGGGTGGAAACACCATATATTTT. It specifies CASRTGRGGNTIYF.

The chain uses TRBV25-1 and TRBJ2-5; possibly TRBD1 or TRBD2 for D (5 bases each). V lost 7 bases and J lost 4, with 10 bases in between. Germline V gives CDR1 MGHDK, CDR2 SYGVNS. The CDR3 has 12 residues. The CDR3 DNA follows: TGTGCCAGCACCGAGGGGCCAGAGACCCAGTACTTC. It yields the protein CASTEGPETQYF.

This chain links TRBV7-3 with TRBJ1-5, with a tentative D call TRBD1 (5 bases). Trimming stripped 0 bases from V and 7 bases from J, with 10 bases between. The CDR3 contains 14 residues. Germline V gives CDR1 SGHTA, CDR2 FQGTGA. The CDR3 sequence: CASSLTGEGQPQHF. The CDR3 bases are TGTGCCAGCAGCTTAACAGGGGAGGGACAGCCCCAGCATTTT.

This sequence joins TRBV7-9 and TRBJ1-5; a possible D gene is TRBD1 (5 bases). The CDR3 consists of 12 residues. The V end was cut by 8 bases, the J end by 5 bases, with 10 bases between. The germline CDR1 and CDR2 sequences are SEHNR and FQNEAQ (reference sequence). The CDR3 region is CASGGGDQPQHF. In DNA form, the CDR3 reads TGTGCCAGCGGGGGGGGAGATCAGCCCCAGCATTTT.